This T cell receptor (beta chain) was recorded in a study of T-cell memory formation after mild COVID-19. Study overall: Each donor largely had its own TCR clusters.

From 5'RACE with constant-segment primers came TCR alpha and TCR beta cDNA libraries that carried sample barcodes and UMIs. TCRdb redid the calling of the 5' RACE reads with MiXCR, one entry per CDR3 protein. This sample has approximately 260,000 distinct CDR3 sequences; over 15% occur once, and the top ten carry 22%. There are 13 residues in the CDR3. Trimming at V came to 6 bases and at J to 7 bases, leaving 5 bases not matched to a gene. Germline values: CDR1 KGHSH, CDR2 LQKENI. The sample holds a few counts of this clonotype. Its target is unknown. Overall study results and limits: CD4+ contracting clones were found mainly in CM and EM, and CD8+ ones in EMRA. Later expanders leaned CD4+, whereas day 15 to 85 contracting clones were balanced CD4/CD8.

The material sequenced was PBMCs or a T cell subset sorted from them (not recorded which). The rearrangement uses TRBV18 and TRBJ1-5, with 8 bases matching TRBD1. This TCR was recovered from a man between 18 and 35 years old who had mild COVID-19 (a few samples of this study predate the infection). Cell type and time point are not known. The CDR3 DNA reads as TGTGCCAGCTCCCCGGACAGGGAACAGCCCCAGCATTTT. Encoded protein: CASSPDREQPQHF.